This TCR beta chain stems from a study of blood T cell repertoires in COVID-19. Looking at the study overall: Samples of COVID-19 (acute and convalescent) were obtained from the United States, Italy and Spain.

The CDR3 runs to 20 residues. Trimming took off 2 bases at V and 0 bases at J, with 25 bases between the two ends. Assay used: immunoSEQ multiplex PCR; TCRdb lists only in-frame clones, some missing. The sample holds about 75,000 clones; 75% to 95% are singletons and the top ten take 6.9%. Sequencing used peripheral blood. This receptor was taken from a human donor in a cohort sampled during active COVID-19. The chain has TRBV23-1 and TRBJ1-2, with a weak D call TRBD1 (5 bases). TRBV23-1 is assigned to the ORF class and has an uncertain function. The CDR3 DNA reads as TGCGCCAGCAGTCAACCGCTGGCCGAGCGGGGGAGAACAGCTAACTATGGCTACACCTTC. This sequence encodes CASSQPLAERGRTANYGYTF.